This paragraph reports one TCR beta chain. Clones were sequenced by immunoSEQ multiplex PCR, and TCRdb holds only the in-frame ones, with some missing. The sample comprises around 130,000 clones, almost 90% of which are singletons, and around 1.5% rests with the top ten. This entry belongs to a study of cytomegalovirus exposure and HLA in healthy donors. Trimming took off 4 bases at V and 0 bases at J, with 13 bases between the two ends. Per the germline V gene, CDR1 is SGHNT and CDR2 is YYREEE (reference sequence). The CDR3 is 15 amino acids. The gene calls are TRBV5-4 and TRBJ1-1; tentatively, D is TRBD1 (6 bases). This receptor was obtained from a man under 40 in good health and CMV-seronegative. The sequencing sample was made of PBMCs. This chain's CDR3 is CASSLGAGVNTEAFF. In DNA form, the CDR3 reads TGTGCCAGCAGCCTGGGGGCAGGGGTGAACACTGAAGCTTTCTTT.